The T cell receptor (beta chain) described here comes from a study of beta chain features in type 1 diabetes. General study results and limits: Among all four CD4+ subsets, Type 1 diabetes patients had TCRB CDR3s that were moderately but significantly shorter. It was among patients, rather than healthy donors, that naive, central memory and Treg TCRB repertoires appeared more similar.

The study reverse transcribed the entire isolated RNA, so it sequenced expressed TCRB transcripts. This table comes from immunoSEQ multiplex PCR, and its TCRdb copy is limited to in-frame clones, with some not included. Of under 300,000 clones listed, about 15% are singletons. The CDR3 is 13 residues long. Germline assignment: CDR1 GTSNPN and CDR2 SVGIG (reference sequence). The ends lost 0 bases at V and 6 bases at J; junction bases unmatched: 4. In this sample, this clone turned up a few times. The target antigen is unknown. Every donor had blood drawn once into heparin, roughly 120 mL on average. By way of CD45RO/CCR7/CD25/CD127/CD95/CD27, the CD4+ regulatory, stem cell-like memory, central memory and naive cells were sorted.

V and J are TRBV30 and TRBJ1-1, with 7 bases fitting TRBD1. The sample taken for sequencing was naive CD4+ T cells from blood. This clonotype was sampled from a man aged 25-45 years with type 1 diabetes. CDR3 sequence: CAWSVLRGAEAFF. CDR3 DNA sequence: TGTGCCTGGAGTGTACTCAGGGGGGCTGAAGCTTTCTTT.